Presented here are 28 T cell receptor beta chains from one specimen sequenced in a study of CD8 T cells in ankylosing spondylitis. Study-wide results and limits: Ankylosing spondylitis blood appeared to carry a characteristic TCR beta motif of under ten highly homologous variants.

These receptors are not linked to any known antigen. From the 5' RACE reads, TCRdb called clonotypes with MiXCR, one entry per CDR3 protein. The data show approximately 540,000 distinct CDR3 sequences, 9.5% to 15% seen once. The specimen was blood, either unsorted or a sorted T cell fraction (not recorded which). The receptors stem from a male donor with ankylosing spondylitis.

The CDR3 is CASSSGQPGGLHF. CDR3 sequence (DNA): TGTGCCAGCAGTTCGGGACAGCCGGGCGGCCTCCACTTT. The rearrangement joins TRBV12-3 or TRBV12-4 to TRBJ1-6; 7 positions match TRBD1. This CDR3 is built from 13 residues. The J segment lost 15 bases and the V segment lost 4 bases, leaving 9 bases of the junction unmatched.

V is TRBV20-1 and J is TRBJ2-1, with 7 bases aligning to TRBD1. This CDR3 has 14 residues. The germline V gene encodes CDR1 DFQATT and CDR2 SNEGSKA (reference sequence). Losses at the gene ends were 4 bases for V and 2 bases for J; bases not matched to a gene: 5. CDR3 loop: CSAKQTGTYNEQFF. The CDR3 DNA follows: TGCAGTGCTAAACAGACAGGGACCTACAATGAGCAGTTCTTC.

In its sample, this clonotype was seen a few times. The chain carries TRBV20-1 and TRBJ1-5; no definite D call. Trimming stripped 3 bases from V and 3 bases from J, with 3 bases between. CDR3 length: 11 amino acids. From germline, CDR1 is DFQATT and CDR2 SNEGSKA (reference sequence). This CDR3 is CSASANQPQHF. The CDR3, as DNA: TGCAGTGCTAGCGCCAATCAGCCCCAGCATTTT.

The sample holds a few counts of this clonotype. This chain joins TRBV10-3 and TRBJ1-2, with D uncertain. Germline CDR1 ENHRY, CDR2 SYGVKD. V dropped 4 bases and J dropped 8 bases, with 17 bases sitting between them. The CDR3 runs 14 residues. The CDR3 nucleotides are TGTGCCATCAGTGTGAACCGGGCCAACGAAGGCTACACCTTC. It is translated as CAISVNRANEGYTF.

The J gene is TRBJ1-5, the V gene TRBV6-2 or TRBV6-3; D is undetermined. V lost 4 bases to trimming and J lost 2 bases, with 9 bases between them. CDR3 length: 14 amino acids. Germline V gene lookup returns CDR1 MNHEY and CDR2 SVGEGT. CDR3 sequence (DNA): TGTGCCAGCAGTTTTGTTGGGGGCAATCAGCCCCAGCATTTT. Translation gives CASSFVGGNQPQHF.

This clonotype was detected only once. This chain links TRBV3-1 with TRBJ2-3; TRBD2 matches at 8 bases. The CDR3 loop spans 16 amino acids. The V segment lost 1 base and the J segment 5 bases; nucleotides outside the gene matches: 8. Germline CDR1 is LGHDT and CDR2 is YNNKEL (reference sequence). The CDR3 DNA reads as TGTGCCAGCAGCCAAGTGGGTGGACTAGCCGGAGATACGCAGTATTTT. Translated, it gives CASSQVGGLAGDTQYF.

The V gene is TRBV20-1, the J gene TRBJ2-7; D is unclear. Germline-derived CDR1 and CDR2 are DFQATT and SNEGSKA (reference sequence). Between the trimmed V and J ends, which lost 6 bases and 2 bases, there was a span of 8 bases. The CDR3 sequence is 11 residues long. CDR3 in DNA: TGCAGTGCAACCGACACCTACGAGCAGTACTTC. Translation: CSATDTYEQYF.

In this sample, this clonotype turned up a few times. The genes are TRBV11-2 and TRBJ2-3; no firm D call. Germline assignment: CDR1 SGHAT and CDR2 FQNNGV. V lost 5 bases, J lost 5 bases, and 8 bases lay in between. The CDR3 has 12 amino acids. For the CDR3, the DNA is TGTGCCAGCAGCGGGGTTGTAGATACGCAGTATTTT. This sequence encodes CASSGVVDTQYF.

This chain joins TRBV29-1 and TRBJ2-5; 11 bases map to TRBD2. The CDR3 sequence is 14 residues long. Germline V gene data show CDR1 as SQVTM and CDR2 as ANQGSEA. The V segment lost 7 bases and the J segment 5 bases; nucleotides outside the gene matches: 9. The CDR3 DNA sequence: TGCAGCGCCGGCCCCCCTAGCGGGAGGGAGACCCAGTACTTC. Protein sequence: CSAGPPSGRETQYF.

This clonotype was observed at least ten times. The CDR3 sequence: CASSFLEEQFF. DNA of the CDR3: TGTGCCAGCAGCTTCTTAGAGGAGCAGTTCTTC. The chain is built from TRBV11-2 and TRBJ2-1, with no clear D. Germline V lookup: CDR1 SGHAT, CDR2 FQNNGV. The CDR3 is 11 residues long. The ends were cut back, 3 bases at V and 10 bases at J, with 7 bases in the middle.

In its sample, this clonotype was seen a few times. The chain has TRBV6-6 and TRBJ1-6; a weak D match, TRBD1 (6 bases). The V end lost 4 bases, the J end lost 7 bases, and 8 bases lay between the germline ends. Looked up from germline, CDR1 is MNHNY and CDR2 is SVGAGI (reference sequence). The length of the CDR3 is 13 residues. The DNA for the CDR3 is TGTGCCAGCAGTTTCGACAGGAATTCACCCCTCCACTTT. Its translation is CASSFDRNSPLHF.

The chain couples TRBV7-2 to TRBJ2-4; the match to TRBD2 covers 15 bases. The junction had 5 bases not matched to a gene; V was cut back by 6 bases and J by 8 bases. The CDR3 totals 15 residues. CDR1 and CDR2 from the germline V gene are SGHTA and FQGNSA. The CDR3 loop is CASSLGLAGGDIQYF. The CDR3 region has the DNA TGTGCCAGCAGTCTAGGACTAGCGGGAGGGGACATTCAGTACTTC.

The chain is built from TRBV3-1 and TRBJ2-1; D call uncertain. Germline CDR1 and CDR2: LGHDT and YNNKEL (reference sequence). This CDR3 contains 13 residues. V was pared by 2 bases and J by 10 bases, with 12 bases between. The CDR3 loop is CASSQSVGGEQFF. Here the CDR3 DNA reads TGTGCCAGCAGCCAATCCGTAGGTGGGGAGCAGTTCTTC.

V and J are TRBV11-3 and TRBJ2-3; D unclear. Trimming removed 4 bases from V and 2 bases from J, with 10 bases in between. The CDR3 spans 14 residues. Germline loops: CDR1 SGHNT, CDR2 YENEEA. The CDR3 DNA is TGTGCCAGCAGCTCGGTTCTGTCCACAGATACGCAGTATTTT. This codes for CASSSVLSTDTQYF. The whole variable domain, remainder taken from reference TRBV11-3 and TRBJ2-3, is EAGVVQSPRYKIIEKKQPVAFWCNPISGHNTLYWYLQNLGQGPELLIRYENEEAVDDSQLPKDRFSAERLKGVDSTLKIQPAELGDSAVYLCASSSVLSTDTQYFGPGTRLTVL.

This clonotype has a handful of counts. The V call is TRBV3-1, the J call TRBJ2-7, with D unresolved. Germline V gene sequence: CDR1 LGHDT, CDR2 YNNKEL (reference sequence). Trimming pared 0 bases from V and 5 bases from J, leaving 8 bases between. The length of the CDR3 is 13 residues. The CDR3 sequence is CASSQDLGDEQYV. The CDR3 region has the DNA TGTGCCAGCAGCCAAGATTTAGGAGACGAGCAGTACGTC.

V is TRBV5-1 and J is TRBJ2-5; 7 bases fit TRBD1. V was clipped by 4 bases and J by 5 bases; unmatched bases: 8. CDR1 is SGHRS and CDR2 is YFSETQ in the germline V gene. The CDR3 sequence is 14 residues long. This CDR3 is CASSISGTVETQYF. In DNA form, the CDR3 reads TGCGCCAGCAGCATATCCGGGACAGTCGAGACCCAGTACTTC.

The chain couples TRBV9 to TRBJ1-3, with D hard to call. The germline gives CDR1 SGDLS, CDR2 YYNGEE. V lost 0 bases, J lost 0 bases, and 10 bases lay in between. CDR3 length: 16 amino acids. The CDR3 DNA follows: TGTGCCAGCAGCGTAGTCACGGCCCGCTCTGGAAACACCATATATTTT. It translates to CASSVVTARSGNTIYF.

This clonotype has just a few counts. The gene calls are TRBV5-1 and TRBJ2-2; no firm D call. Germline loops: CDR1 SGHRS, CDR2 YFSETQ. The ends were cut back, 5 bases at V and 6 bases at J, with 14 bases in the middle. The CDR3 runs 14 residues. Written as DNA, the CDR3 is TGCGCCAGCAGAACGGACCCGGCCGCCGGGGAGCTGTTTTTT. The encoded protein is CASRTDPAAGELFF.

This clonotype was recorded at least ten times. The CDR3 nucleotides are TGTGCCAGCAGTTTAAGTGGGAGCAATGAGCAGTTCTTC. Translating gives CASSLSGSNEQFF. The chain couples TRBV12-3 or TRBV12-4 to TRBJ2-1; D might be TRBD2 (5 bases). V shed 2 bases and J shed 6 bases, with 8 bases lying between them. The CDR3 extends over 13 amino acids.

This clonotype was counted between two and nine times. V is TRBV20-1 and J is TRBJ1-6, with D maybe TRBD1 (6 bases). The V gene's germline CDR1 is DFQATT and CDR2 SNEGSKA (reference sequence). This CDR3 contains 14 residues. V was clipped by 3 bases and J by 13 bases, with 19 bases between them. CDR3 nucleotides: TGCAGTGCTAGGGGGCCAGGGGAATGGGAGCCCCTCCACTTT. Its translation is CSARGPGEWEPLHF.

For this clonotype: One junction end does not reproduce the germline sequence, and a read error may be involved. The chain links TRBV7-2 to TRBJ2-2, with 9 bases matching TRBD2. The CDR3 is made up of 15 amino acids. CDR1 and CDR2 from the germline V gene are SGHTA and FQGNSA. Here the CDR3 DNA reads TGTGCCAGCAGCATAGCGGGAGATGGGGCCGGGGAGCTGTTTTTT. It codes for CASSIAGDGAGELFF.

The chain uses TRBV12-3 or TRBV12-4 and TRBJ2-1, with D tentatively TRBD2 (6 bases). With 5 bases removed from V and 14 bases from J, the gap between germline ends came to 13 bases. This CDR3 is 11 amino acids long. In DNA, the CDR3 is TGTGCCAGCAGTACCGGGACTGACGAGTTCTTC. It codes for CASSTGTDEFF.

This clonotype has a handful of counts. V gene TRBV7-9 combines with J gene TRBJ2-3; TRBD2 matches at 9 bases. CDR3 length equals 16 residues. Germline loops: CDR1 SEHNR, CDR2 FQNEAQ (reference sequence). J was trimmed by 4 bases and V by 7 bases; bases with no gene match: 12. CDR3 in amino acids: CASTGASGKSADTQYF. The CDR3 DNA sequence: TGTGCCAGCACTGGGGCTAGCGGGAAGTCTGCAGATACGCAGTATTTT.

The chain recombines TRBV4-1 with TRBJ1-4, with D possibly being TRBD1 (5 bases). The CDR3 covers 15 residues. CDR1 is MGHRA, CDR2 YSYEKL, per germline. Trimming took 3 bases from V and 5 from J, leaving 13 bases between them. DNA for the CDR3: TGCGCCAGCAGCCATCTCGGGGGGAAAAATGAAAAACTGTTTTTT. This gives the protein CASSHLGGKNEKLFF.

This clonotype was detected ten times or more. This chain connects TRBV5-1 to TRBJ1-6, with 7 bases aligning to TRBD1. V shed 0 bases, J shed 9 bases, and the junction held 0 bases outside the gene matches. The CDR3 sequence is 13 residues long. Germline CDR1 reads SGHRS; CDR2 reads YFSETQ. CDR3 nucleotide sequence: TGCGCCAGCAGCTTGGGACAGGGTTCACCCCTCCACTTT. Its protein is CASSLGQGSPLHF.

The chain employs TRBV7-2 and TRBJ2-3; D may be TRBD1 or TRBD2 (5 bases each). Germline V lookup: CDR1 SGHTA, CDR2 FQGNSA. Trimming shortened V by 5 bases and J by 6 bases, and 18 bases separated the two germline ends. This CDR3 contains 15 residues. CDR3 nucleotide sequence: TGTGCCAGCAGCAAGGGGCTAGCAAGGAGGGATACGCAGTATTTT. It is translated as CASSKGLARRDTQYF.

V usage is TRBV29-1 and J usage is TRBJ2-7, with 7 nucleotides matching TRBD1. The CDR3 runs to 11 residues. The V segment lost 4 bases and the J segment 3 bases; nucleotides outside the gene matches: 0. Germline lookup yields CDR1 SQVTM and CDR2 ANQGSEA. This CDR3 is CSVGDSYEQYV. CDR3 bases: TGCAGCGTTGGGGACAGCTACGAGCAGTACGTC.

The sample holds many counts of this clonotype. This sequence joins TRBV29-1 and TRBJ2-3; perhaps TRBD2 as D (5 bases). V was shortened by 3 bases and J by 0 bases, with 7 bases between the two germline ends. Per germline, CDR1 SQVTM and CDR2 ANQGSEA. The CDR3 runs 13 residues. The CDR3 bases are TGCAGCGTTGAGGGCGGGAGCACAGATACGCAGTATTTT. Protein: CSVEGGSTDTQYF.